The 4 T cell receptor beta chains below all came from one sample that was sequenced in a study of blood T cells in healthy people across ages. Next came a second PCR, run for about 7 to 12 cycles, which used a sample-barcoded 5' primer along with a J-beta primer mix. TCRdb passed the 5' RACE reads through MiXCR, listing each CDR3 protein once. The table records 900,000 to 950,000 distinct CDR3 sequences, roughly 29% of them present only once. These data also formed part of another study, on T cells of mothers and their children.

Sequences were obtained from blood. The origin of the receptors is a woman aged 40-49 years in good health.

The sample holds a few counts of this clonotype. The J gene is TRBJ2-5, the V gene TRBV4-3; D gene ambiguous. Judging by the DNA end, TRBJ2-7 fits better; the J call may be wrong. The CDR3 totals 14 residues. CDR1 LGHNA and CDR2 YSLEER come from the germline V gene. The CDR3 DNA follows: TGCGCCAGCAGCCAAGATCTTTCGGGCTGCGAGCAGTACTTC. Amino acids: CASSQDLSGCEQYF.

J is TRBJ2-3 and V is TRBV6-4; TRBD2 matches 8 bases. The CDR3 sequence is 15 residues long. Per the germline V gene, CDR1 is MRHNA and CDR2 is SNTAGT. J lost 6 bases, V lost 4 bases, and 9 bases had no gene match. The CDR3 DNA is TGTGCCAGCAGTGCCGGAGCGGGGGCTGCCGATACGCAGTATTTT. This sequence encodes CASSAGAGAADTQYF.

In its sample, this clonotype was seen many times. V and J are TRBV9 and TRBJ2-3; 10 bases are a match to TRBD1. CDR1 and CDR2 from the germline V gene are SGDLS and YYNGEE. V gave up 2 bases and J gave up 0 bases; unmatched junction bases: 3. The CDR3 sequence is 16 residues long. CDR3 DNA sequence: TGTGCCAGCAGCGTGACAGGGGGCCTTAGCACAGATACGCAGTATTTT. This encodes CASSVTGGLSTDTQYF.

Points on this clonotype: A read error may explain this, as a much larger clone is one base away. The chain carries TRBV29-1 and TRBJ1-2; D unresolved. The CDR3 is 11 residues long. Germline CDR1 reads SQVTM; CDR2 reads ANQGSEA. V lost 6 bases, J lost 1 base, and 6 bases lay in between. CDR3 amino acids: CSVVLNYGYTF. The CDR3 DNA reads TGCAGCGTCGTGCTTAACTATGGCTACACCTTC.